The clone carrying this TCR beta chain was seen only once. Its target is not known. This record belongs to a study of cytomegalovirus exposure and HLA in healthy donors. The overall study: Most genotyped donors, about 81% of around 370, had Caucasian-associated genetic ancestry. Study conclusions and caveats: An analysis done earlier found most TCR beta V segments productive about 87% or about 30% of the time.

This CDR3 is 14 amino acids long. The V gene end was trimmed by 4 bases and the J gene end by 3 bases; junction bases not matched to a gene: 2. The germline V gene has CDR1 MDHEN and CDR2 SYDVKM. Vbeta (60) and Jbeta (13) primers were used in the PCR. The protocol was immunoSEQ multiplex PCR, while the TCRdb copy is restricted to in-frame clones and leaves out a portion. The table lists 80,000 to 95,000 clones, over 70% of them singletons. V usage is TRBV28 and J usage is TRBJ1-5; 8 bases map to TRBD1. The clonotype was recovered from a man between 18 and 35 years old in good health and CMV-seropositive. Sequenced sample: PBMCs. The CDR3, as DNA: TGTGCCAGCAGTTCGACAGGGGCCAATCAGCCCCAGCATTTT. This translates into CASSSTGANQPQHF.